This T cell receptor (beta chain) was sequenced for a study of blood T cells in healthy people across ages. General study points: Donor CMV status, an unknown factor, possibly confounded changes in expanded clonotypes. Among T cells, TCR beta diversity per million cells dropped roughly linearly as age rose.

In germline, CDR1 is ENHRY, CDR2 SYGVKD. The CDR3 covers 13 residues. A word on this clonotype: Its cognate antigen is unknown. The junction and the germline gene differ at one end; a read error may be behind it.

Sample donors were healthy Caucasian individuals that came from Russia, aged roughly 6 to 100. PCR was performed a second time for roughly 7 to 11 cycles using a sample-barcoded 5' primer and a J-beta primer mix. Every cDNA molecule bore a tag from a template-switch adaptor containing 12 random nucleotides. TCRdb re-analysed the 5' RACE reads in MiXCR, keeping a single row per CDR3 protein. Among some 1.7 million distinct CDR3 sequences listed, approximately 28% were seen once. This clonotype originated in a woman aged 25 to 39 in good health. The sample comprised blood. The chain links TRBV10-3 to TRBJ2-1; D remains unclear. The CDR3 DNA is TGTGTCATCAGTGAAGAGCAACGAAATGAGCAGTTCTTC. Its protein is CVISEEQRNEQFF.